This TCR beta chain came from a study of blood T cell repertoires in COVID-19. Profiling relied on immunoSEQ multiplex PCR, and the TCRdb table lists in-frame clones only, not all of them. The table records about 51,000 clones, 86% of them present only once. CDR3 size: 11 residues. Looked up from germline, CDR1 is MNHEY and CDR2 is SMNVEV (reference sequence). V was shortened by 4 bases and J by 3 bases, with 4 bases between the two germline ends. The chain recombines TRBV27 with TRBJ2-7; D gene uncertain. The sequencing sample was made of peripheral blood. The source of this sequence is a man aged 60 to 69 with acute or convalescent COVID-19. CDR3 nucleotides: TGTGCCAGCAGTTCTTTCTACGAGCAGTACTTC. This translates into CASSSFYEQYF.